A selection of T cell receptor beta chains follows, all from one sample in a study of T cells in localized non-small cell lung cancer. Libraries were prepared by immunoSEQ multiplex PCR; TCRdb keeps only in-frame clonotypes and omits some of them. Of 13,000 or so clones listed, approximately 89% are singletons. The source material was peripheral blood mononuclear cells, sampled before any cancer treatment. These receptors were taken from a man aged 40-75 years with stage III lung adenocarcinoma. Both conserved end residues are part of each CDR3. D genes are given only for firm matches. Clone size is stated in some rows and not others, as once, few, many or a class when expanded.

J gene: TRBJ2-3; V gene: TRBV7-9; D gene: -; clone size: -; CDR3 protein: CASSSPGGSYFTDTQYF; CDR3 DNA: TGTGCCAGCAGCTCTCCCGGCGGATCGTACTTCACAGATACGCAGTATTTT
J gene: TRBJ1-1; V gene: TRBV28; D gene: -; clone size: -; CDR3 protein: CASSRPQNTEAFF; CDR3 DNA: TGTGCCAGCAGCCGCCCCCAGAACACTGAAGCTTTCTTT
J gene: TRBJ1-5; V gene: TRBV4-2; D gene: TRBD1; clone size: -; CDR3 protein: CASSQQGDSNQPQHF; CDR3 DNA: TGTGCCAGCAGCCAACAGGGGGATAGCAATCAGCCCCAGCATTTT
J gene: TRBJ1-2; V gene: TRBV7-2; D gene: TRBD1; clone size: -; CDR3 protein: CASSLAPGRGREYGYTF; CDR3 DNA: TGTGCCAGCAGCTTAGCCCCAGGCAGGGGGCGCGAGTATGGCTACACCTTC
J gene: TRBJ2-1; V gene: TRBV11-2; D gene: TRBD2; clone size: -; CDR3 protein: CASSLMWGRTSEYNEQFF; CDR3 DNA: TGTGCCAGCAGCTTAATGTGGGGCAGGACTAGCGAATACAATGAGCAGTTCTTC
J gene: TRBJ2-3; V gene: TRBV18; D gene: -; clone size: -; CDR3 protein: CASSPKEDTQYF; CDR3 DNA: TGTGCCAGCTCACCTAAAGAAGATACGCAGTATTTT
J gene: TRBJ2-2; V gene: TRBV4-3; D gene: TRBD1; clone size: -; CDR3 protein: CASSQPGGGLTGELFF; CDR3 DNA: TGCGCCAGCAGCCAACCAGGGGGCGGTCTCACCGGGGAGCTGTTTTTT
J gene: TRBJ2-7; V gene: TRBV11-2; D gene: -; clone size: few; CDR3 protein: CASSLDRASGSEQYF; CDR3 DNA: TGTGCCAGCAGCTTAGATAGGGCTTCCGGTAGCGAGCAGTACTTC
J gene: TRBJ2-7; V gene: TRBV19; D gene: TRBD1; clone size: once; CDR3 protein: CASSVQGTYEQYF; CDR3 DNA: TGTGCCAGTAGTGTACAGGGGACCTACGAGCAGTACTTC
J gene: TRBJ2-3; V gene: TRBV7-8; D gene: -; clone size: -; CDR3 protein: CASSLTLRSPGGTDTQYF; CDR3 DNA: TGTGCCAGCAGCTTAACGTTACGGAGTCCGGGGGGCACAGATACGCAGTATTTT
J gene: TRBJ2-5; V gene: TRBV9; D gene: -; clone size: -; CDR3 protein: CASSVGGGQRETQYF; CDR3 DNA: TGTGCCAGCAGCGTAGGTGGGGGGCAAAGGGAGACCCAGTACTTC
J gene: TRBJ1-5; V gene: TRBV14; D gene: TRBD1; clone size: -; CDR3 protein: CASSQAGTGLNQPQHF; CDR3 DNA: TGTGCCAGCAGCCAAGCTGGGACAGGTCTCAATCAGCCCCAGCATTTT
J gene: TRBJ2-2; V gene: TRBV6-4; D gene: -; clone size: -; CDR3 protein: CASPEGNTGELFF; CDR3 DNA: TGTGCCAGCCCTGAGGGGAACACCGGGGAGCTGTTTTTT
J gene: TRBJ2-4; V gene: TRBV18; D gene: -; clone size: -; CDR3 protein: CASSPATVAKNIQYF; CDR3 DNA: TGTGCCAGCTCACCAGCGACTGTAGCCAAAAACATTCAGTACTTC
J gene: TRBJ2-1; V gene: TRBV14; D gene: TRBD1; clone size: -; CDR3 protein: CASSQVRTGNYNEQFF; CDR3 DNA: TGTGCCAGCAGCCAAGTCAGGACAGGGAACTACAATGAGCAGTTCTTC
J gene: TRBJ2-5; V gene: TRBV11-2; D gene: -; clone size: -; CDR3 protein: CASSPPSETQYF; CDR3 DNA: TGTGCCAGCAGCCCACCGTCGGAGACCCAGTACTTC
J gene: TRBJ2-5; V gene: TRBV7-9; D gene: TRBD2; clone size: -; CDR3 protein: CASSLYLAGGETQYF; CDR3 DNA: TGTGCCAGCAGCTTGTATTTAGCGGGAGGAGAGACCCAGTACTTC
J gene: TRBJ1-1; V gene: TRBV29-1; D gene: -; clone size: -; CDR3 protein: CSAPGGGRGKGRNTEAFF; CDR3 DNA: TGCAGCGCCCCGGGGGGCGGACGGGGGAAAGGGAGGAACACTGAAGCTTTCTTT
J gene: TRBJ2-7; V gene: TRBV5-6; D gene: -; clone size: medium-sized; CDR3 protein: CASSWVGEQYF; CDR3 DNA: TGTGCCAGCAGTTGGGTGGGGGAGCAGTACTTC
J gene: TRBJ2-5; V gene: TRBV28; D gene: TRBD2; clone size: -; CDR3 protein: CASSLALNREGLKTQYF; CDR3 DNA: TGTGCCAGCAGTTTAGCCTTAAACCGGGAGGGGCTAAAGACCCAGTACTTC
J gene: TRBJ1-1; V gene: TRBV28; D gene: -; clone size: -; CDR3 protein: CASFTLLSNRDHTEAFF; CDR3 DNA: TGTGCCAGCTTCACCCTCCTCTCTAACAGGGACCACACTGAAGCTTTCTTT
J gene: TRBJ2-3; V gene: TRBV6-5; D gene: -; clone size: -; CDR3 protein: CASSYRNRGTDTQYF; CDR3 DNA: TGTGCCAGCAGTTACAGGAATCGAGGCACAGATACGCAGTATTTT
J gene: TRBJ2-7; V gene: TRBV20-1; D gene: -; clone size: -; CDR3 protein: CSARAYEQYF; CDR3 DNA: TGCAGTGCTAGGGCCTACGAGCAGTACTTC
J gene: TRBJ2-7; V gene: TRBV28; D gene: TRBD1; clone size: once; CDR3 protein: CASSSGQGVSYEQYF; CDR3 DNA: TGTGCCAGCAGTTCGGGACAGGGGGTCTCCTACGAGCAGTACTTC
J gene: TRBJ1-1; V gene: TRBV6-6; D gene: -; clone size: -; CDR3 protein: CASRPSMQVEAFF; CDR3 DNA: TGTGCCAGCAGGCCGTCAATGCAAGTTGAAGCTTTCTTT
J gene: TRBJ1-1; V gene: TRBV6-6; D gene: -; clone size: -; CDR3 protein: CASSPWKGVSAFF; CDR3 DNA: TGTGCCAGCAGTCCTTGGAAAGGCGTTTCAGCTTTCTTT
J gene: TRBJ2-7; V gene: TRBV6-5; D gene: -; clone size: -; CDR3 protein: CASTLGAEQYF; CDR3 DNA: TGTGCCAGCACCCTCGGGGCCGAGCAGTACTTC
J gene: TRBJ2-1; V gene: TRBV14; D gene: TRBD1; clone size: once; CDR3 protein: CASSRLTGAEFDEQFF; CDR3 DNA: TGTGCCAGCAGCCGACTGACAGGGGCAGAATTTGATGAGCAGTTCTTC
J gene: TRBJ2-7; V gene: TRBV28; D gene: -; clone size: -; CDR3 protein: CASSPRVSYEQYF; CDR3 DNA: TGTGCCAGCAGCCCCAGGGTCTCCTACGAGCAGTACTTC
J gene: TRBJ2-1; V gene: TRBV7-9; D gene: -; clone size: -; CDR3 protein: CASSLSKRIYGSYNEQFF; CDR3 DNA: TGTGCCAGCAGCTTATCTAAGCGGATCTATGGTTCCTACAATGAGCAGTTCTTC
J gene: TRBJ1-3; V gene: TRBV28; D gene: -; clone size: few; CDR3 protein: CASTQGGWSGNTIYF; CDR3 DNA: TGTGCCAGCACCCAGGGAGGTTGGAGTGGAAACACCATATATTTT
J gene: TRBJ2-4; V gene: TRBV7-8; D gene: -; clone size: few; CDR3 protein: CASSLGRGEGNIQYF; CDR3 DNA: TGTGCCAGCAGCTTAGGCAGGGGGGAGGGAAACATTCAGTACTTC
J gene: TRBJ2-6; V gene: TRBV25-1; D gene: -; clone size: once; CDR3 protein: CASSDPRVGAGANVLTF; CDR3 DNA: TGTGCCAGCAGTGATCCCAGGGTAGGCGCTGGGGCCAACGTCCTGACTTTC
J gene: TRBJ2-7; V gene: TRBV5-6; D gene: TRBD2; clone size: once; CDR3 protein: CASSWVAGGYEQYF; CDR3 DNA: TGTGCCAGCAGCTGGGTTGCGGGAGGCTACGAGCAGTACTTC
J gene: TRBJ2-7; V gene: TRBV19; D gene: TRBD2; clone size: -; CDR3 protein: CASSREGQNEQYF; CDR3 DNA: TGTGCCAGTAGCCGGGAGGGCCAGAACGAGCAGTACTTC
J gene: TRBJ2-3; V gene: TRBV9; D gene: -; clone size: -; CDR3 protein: CASSVSPDTDTQYF; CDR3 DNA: TGTGCCAGCAGCGTATCCCCAGATACAGATACGCAGTATTTT
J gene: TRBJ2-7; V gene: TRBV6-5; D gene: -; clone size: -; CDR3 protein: CASSYAGTPPYEQYF; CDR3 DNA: TGTGCCAGCAGTTATGCCGGGACACCGCCCTACGAGCAGTACTTC
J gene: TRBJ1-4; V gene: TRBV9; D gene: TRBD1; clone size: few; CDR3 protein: CASSVGQGFEKLFF; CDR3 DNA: TGTGCCAGCAGCGTAGGACAGGGGTTTGAAAAACTGTTTTTT
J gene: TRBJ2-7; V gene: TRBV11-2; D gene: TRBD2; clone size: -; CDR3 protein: CASSSGERGFGEQYF; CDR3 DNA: TGTGCCAGCAGCTCCGGGGAGCGGGGGTTCGGCGAGCAGTACTTC
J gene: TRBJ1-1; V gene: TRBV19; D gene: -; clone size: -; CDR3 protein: CASSAQGRNTEAFF; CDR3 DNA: TGTGCCAGTAGTGCTCAGGGACGGAACACTGAAGCTTTCTTT
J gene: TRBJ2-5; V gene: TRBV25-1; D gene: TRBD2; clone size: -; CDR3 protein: CASSDSRGVLETQYF; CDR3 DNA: TGTGCCAGCAGTGACTCACGGGGGGTATTAGAGACCCAGTACTTC
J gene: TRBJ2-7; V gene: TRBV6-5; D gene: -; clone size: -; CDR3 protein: CASSYLRTPSYEQYF; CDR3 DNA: TGTGCCAGCAGTTACCTACGGACCCCTTCCTACGAGCAGTACTTC
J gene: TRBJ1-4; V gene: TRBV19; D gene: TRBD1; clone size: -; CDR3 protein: CASTPGTGGLFEKLFF; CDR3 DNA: TGTGCCAGTACTCCCGGGACAGGGGGCTTATTTGAAAAACTGTTTTTT
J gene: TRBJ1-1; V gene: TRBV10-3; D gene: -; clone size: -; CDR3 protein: CAISERGGMNTEAFF; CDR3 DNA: TGTGCCATCAGTGAACGGGGTGGTATGAACACTGAAGCTTTCTTT
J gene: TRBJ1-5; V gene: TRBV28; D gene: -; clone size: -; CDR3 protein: CASSPSREIPQPQHF; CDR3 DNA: TGTGCCAGCAGCCCGAGCAGGGAAATCCCTCAGCCCCAGCATTTT
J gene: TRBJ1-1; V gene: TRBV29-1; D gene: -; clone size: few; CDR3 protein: CSVVTVEAFF; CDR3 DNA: TGCAGCGTTGTAACAGTTGAAGCTTTCTTT
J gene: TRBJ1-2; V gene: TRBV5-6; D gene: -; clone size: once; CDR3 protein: CASSWGLDGYTF; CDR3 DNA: TGTGCCAGCAGCTGGGGACTCGATGGCTACACCTTC
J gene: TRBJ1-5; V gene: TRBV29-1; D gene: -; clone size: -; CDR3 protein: CSVAFNTGSGQPQHF; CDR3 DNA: TGCAGCGTTGCTTTCAACACAGGGTCCGGACAGCCCCAGCATTTT